Described below is a single T cell receptor (beta chain) sequence and its context. Antigen specificity is unknown. The CDR3 is made up of 14 amino acids. Germline V gene lookup returns CDR1 MGHDK and CDR2 SYGVNS. Trimming left V 1 base short and J 7 bases short, with 13 bases between. The sample is drawn from a study of T-cell reconstitution after alpha-beta-depleted transplantation in children. Overall study results and limits: The study reportedly traced alpha-beta T cells about two months after transplant to several hundred expanded graft clones.

The library targeted TCRbeta and was prepared with unique molecular identifiers. TCRdb called the PCR reads again in MiXCR, with one record for every CDR3 protein. The top ten clones hold approximately 0.8% of a sample with hundreds of thousands of distinct CDR3 sequences, 10% to 15% of them seen once. The chain combines TRBV25-1 with TRBJ2-5; D is perhaps TRBD2 (6 bases). This sequence originates from a girl aged 2 to 9 with congenital amegakaryocytic thrombocytopenia, due to receive a stem cell transplant. The sequencing used PBMCs, collected before TCRalphabeta/CD19-depleted stem cell transplant. CDR3 region: CASSESDYLGTQYF. CDR3 nucleotides: TGTGCCAGCAGTGAATCGGACTATTTGGGGACCCAGTACTTC.